The entry below gives a single TCR beta chain sequence along with its context. The antigen remains unidentified. The data are from a study of shared clonotypes between healthy human individuals. Authors' processing steps: Junction-only immunoSEQ data arrived without quality scores, meaning filtering differed. The table came from immunoSEQ multiplex PCR; TCRdb's copy has only in-frame clones and leaves some out. V, J and clone size derive from that table, while D and trimming were established from the DNA sequence. The data contain fewer than 1 million clones, 90% to 98% of them singletons. Study-wide results and caveats: Relative to their counterparts shared across all four donors, non-shared clonotypes exhibited diminished generation probabilities. As a rule, naive subsets had a larger estimated richness than memory subsets.

CDR1 SGHVS and CDR2 FQNEAQ come from the germline V gene. The CDR3 consists of 16 residues. The ends lost 4 bases at V and 5 bases at J; junction bases unmatched: 14. As defined, naive CD8 cells were CD45RO-negative and positively selected for CCR7, with terminally differentiated effector memory CD45RA+ cells excluded. V and J are TRBV7-8 and TRBJ2-7; 7 bases are a match to TRBD2. This clonotype was sampled from a young man in good health. Sequencing input: naive CD8+ T cells sorted from blood. CDR3 sequence (DNA): TGTGCCAGCAGCTCTCCCGGCGGGAGAGATTCAGACGAGCAGTACTTC. Residues: CASSSPGGRDSDEQYF.